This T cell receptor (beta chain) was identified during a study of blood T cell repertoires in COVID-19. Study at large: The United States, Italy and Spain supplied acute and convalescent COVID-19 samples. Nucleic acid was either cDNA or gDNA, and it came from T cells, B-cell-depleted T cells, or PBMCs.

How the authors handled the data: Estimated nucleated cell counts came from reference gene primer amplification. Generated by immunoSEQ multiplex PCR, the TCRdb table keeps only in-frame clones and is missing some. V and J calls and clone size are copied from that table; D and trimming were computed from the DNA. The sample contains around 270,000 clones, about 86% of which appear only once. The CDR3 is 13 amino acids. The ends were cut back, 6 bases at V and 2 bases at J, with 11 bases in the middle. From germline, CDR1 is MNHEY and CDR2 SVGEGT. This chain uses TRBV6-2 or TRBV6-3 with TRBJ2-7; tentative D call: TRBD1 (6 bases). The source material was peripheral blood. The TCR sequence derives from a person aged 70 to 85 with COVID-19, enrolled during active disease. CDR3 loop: CASSQGFTYEQYF. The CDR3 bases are TGTGCCAGCAGCCAGGGGTTCACCTACGAGCAGTACTTC.